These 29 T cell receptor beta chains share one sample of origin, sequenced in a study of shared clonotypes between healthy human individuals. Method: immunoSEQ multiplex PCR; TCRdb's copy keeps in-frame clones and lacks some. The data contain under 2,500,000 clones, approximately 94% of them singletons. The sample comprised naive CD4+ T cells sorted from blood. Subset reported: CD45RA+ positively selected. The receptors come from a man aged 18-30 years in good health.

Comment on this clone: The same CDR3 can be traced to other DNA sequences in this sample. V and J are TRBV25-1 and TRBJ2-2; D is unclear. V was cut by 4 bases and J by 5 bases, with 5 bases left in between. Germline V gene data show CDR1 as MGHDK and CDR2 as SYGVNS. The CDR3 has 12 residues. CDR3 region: CASSVGTGELFF. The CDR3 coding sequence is TGTGCCAGCAGTGTGGGAACCGGGGAGCTGTTTTTT. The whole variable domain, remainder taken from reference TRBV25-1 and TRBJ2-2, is EADIYQTPRYLVIGTGKKITLECSQTMGHDKMYWYQQDPGMELHLIHYSYGVNSTEKGDLSSESTVSRIRTEHFPLTLESARPSHTSQYLCASSVGTGELFFGEGSRLTVL.

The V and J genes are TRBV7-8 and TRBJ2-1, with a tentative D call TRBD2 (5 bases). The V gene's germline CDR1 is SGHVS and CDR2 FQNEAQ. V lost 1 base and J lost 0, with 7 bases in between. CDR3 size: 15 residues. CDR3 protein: CASSLDGNSYNEQFF. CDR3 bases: TGTGCCAGCAGCTTAGACGGGAACTCCTACAATGAGCAGTTCTTC. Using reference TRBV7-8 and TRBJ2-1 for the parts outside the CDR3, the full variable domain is GAGVSQSPRYKVAKRGQDVALRCDPISGHVSLFWYQQALGQGPEFLTYFQNEAQLDKSGLPSDRFFAERPEGSVSTLKIQRTQQEDSAVYLCASSLDGNSYNEQFFGPGTRLTVL.

DNA of the CDR3: TGTGCCAGCACCCTAGCGGGATGGAATGAGCAGTTCTTC. Amino acids: CASTLAGWNEQFF. The chain recombines TRBV2 with TRBJ2-1, with 9 positions matching TRBD2. J gave up 7 bases and V 7 bases, and 5 bases lay outside the gene matches. The germline gives CDR1 SNHLY, CDR2 FYNNEI. There are 13 residues in the CDR3.

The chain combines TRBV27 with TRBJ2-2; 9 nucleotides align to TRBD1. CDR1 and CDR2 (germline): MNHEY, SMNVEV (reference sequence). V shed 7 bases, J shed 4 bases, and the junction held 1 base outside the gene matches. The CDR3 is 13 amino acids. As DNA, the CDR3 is TGTGCCAGCAAGGGACAGGGCACCGGGGAGCTGTTTTTT. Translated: CASKGQGTGELFF.

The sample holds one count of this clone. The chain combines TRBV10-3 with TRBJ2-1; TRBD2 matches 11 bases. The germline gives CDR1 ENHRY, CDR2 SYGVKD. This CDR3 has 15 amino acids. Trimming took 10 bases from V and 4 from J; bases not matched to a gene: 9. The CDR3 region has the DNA TGTGCCACGACCCCGACTAGCGGGGCTTACAATGAGCAGTTCTTC. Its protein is CATTPTSGAYNEQFF.

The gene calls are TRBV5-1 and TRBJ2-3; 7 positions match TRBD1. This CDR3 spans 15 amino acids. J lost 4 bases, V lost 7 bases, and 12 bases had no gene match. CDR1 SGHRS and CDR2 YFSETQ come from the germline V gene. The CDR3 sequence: CASSGTATAADTQYF. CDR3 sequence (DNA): TGCGCCAGCTCCGGGACAGCTACCGCGGCAGATACGCAGTATTTT. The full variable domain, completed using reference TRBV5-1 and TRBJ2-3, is KAGVTQTPRYLIKTRGQQVTLSCSPISGHRSVSWYQQTPGQGLQFLFEYFSETQRNKGNFPGRFSGRQFSNSRSEMNVSTLELGDSALYLCASSGTATAADTQYFGPGTRLTVL.

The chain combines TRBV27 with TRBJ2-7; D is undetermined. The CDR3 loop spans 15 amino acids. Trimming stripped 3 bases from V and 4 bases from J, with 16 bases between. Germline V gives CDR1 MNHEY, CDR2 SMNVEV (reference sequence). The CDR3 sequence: CASSFVSRGIYEQYF. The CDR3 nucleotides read TGTGCCAGCAGTTTCGTGTCCCGTGGAATTTACGAGCAGTACTTC.

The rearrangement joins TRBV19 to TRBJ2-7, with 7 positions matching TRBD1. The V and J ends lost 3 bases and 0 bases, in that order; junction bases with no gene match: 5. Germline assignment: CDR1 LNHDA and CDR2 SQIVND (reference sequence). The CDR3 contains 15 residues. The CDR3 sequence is CASSISTGISYEQYF. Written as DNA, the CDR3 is TGTGCCAGTAGTATCTCGACAGGGATCTCCTACGAGCAGTACTTC.

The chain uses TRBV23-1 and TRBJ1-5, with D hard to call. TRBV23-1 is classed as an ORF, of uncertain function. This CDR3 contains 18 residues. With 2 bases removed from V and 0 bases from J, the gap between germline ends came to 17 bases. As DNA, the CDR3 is TGCGCCAGCAGTCAAGGTTGGGCAGGTCGGTCTAGCAATCAGCCCCAGCATTTT. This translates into CASSQGWAGRSSNQPQHF.

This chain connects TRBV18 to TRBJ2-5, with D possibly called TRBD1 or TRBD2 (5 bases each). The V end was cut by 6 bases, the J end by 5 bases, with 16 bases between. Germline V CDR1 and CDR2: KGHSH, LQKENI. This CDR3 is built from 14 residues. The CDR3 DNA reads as TGTGCCAGCTCGCAGAGAGGGGCCGGCGAGACCCAGTACTTC. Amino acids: CASSQRGAGETQYF.

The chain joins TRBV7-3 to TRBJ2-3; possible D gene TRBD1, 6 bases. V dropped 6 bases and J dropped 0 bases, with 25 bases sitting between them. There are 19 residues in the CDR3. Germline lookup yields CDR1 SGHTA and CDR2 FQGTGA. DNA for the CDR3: TGTGCCAGCAGGGGGGCAAAGAGCCCGCCATCGGTTAGCACAGATACGCAGTATTTT. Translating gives CASRGAKSPPSVSTDTQYF.

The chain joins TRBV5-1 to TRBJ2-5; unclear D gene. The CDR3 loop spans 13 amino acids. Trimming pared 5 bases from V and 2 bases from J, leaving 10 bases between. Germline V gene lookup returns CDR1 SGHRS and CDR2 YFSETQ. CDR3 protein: CASRVQKQETQYF. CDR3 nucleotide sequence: TGCGCCAGCAGGGTACAGAAGCAAGAGACCCAGTACTTC.

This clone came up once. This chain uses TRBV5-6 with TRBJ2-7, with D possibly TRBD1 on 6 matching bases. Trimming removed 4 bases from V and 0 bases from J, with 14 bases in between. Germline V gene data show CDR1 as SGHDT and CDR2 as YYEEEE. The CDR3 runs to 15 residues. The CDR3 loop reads CASSRDRIPSYEQYF. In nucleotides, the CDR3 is TGTGCCAGCAGCCGTGACAGGATCCCCTCCTACGAGCAGTACTTC. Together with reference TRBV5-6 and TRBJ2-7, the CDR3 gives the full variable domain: DAGVTQSPTHLIKTRGQQVTLRCSPKSGHDTVSWYQQALGQGPQFIFQYYEEEERQRGNFPDRFSGHQFPNYSSELNVNALLLGDSALYLCASSRDRIPSYEQYFGPGTRLTVT.

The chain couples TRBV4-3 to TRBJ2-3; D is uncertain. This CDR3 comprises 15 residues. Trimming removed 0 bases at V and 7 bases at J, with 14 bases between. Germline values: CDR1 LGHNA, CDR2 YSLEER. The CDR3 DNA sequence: TGCGCCAGCAGCCAAGATTACTTACAGTTGAATACGCAGTATTTT. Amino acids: CASSQDYLQLNTQYF.

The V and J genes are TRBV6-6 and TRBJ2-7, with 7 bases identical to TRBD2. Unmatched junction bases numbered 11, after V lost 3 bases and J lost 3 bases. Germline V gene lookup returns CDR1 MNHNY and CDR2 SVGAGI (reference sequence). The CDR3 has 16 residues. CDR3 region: CASSYSHAGVVYEQYF. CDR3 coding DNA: TGTGCCAGCAGTTATAGCCACGCGGGAGTCGTCTACGAGCAGTACTTC.

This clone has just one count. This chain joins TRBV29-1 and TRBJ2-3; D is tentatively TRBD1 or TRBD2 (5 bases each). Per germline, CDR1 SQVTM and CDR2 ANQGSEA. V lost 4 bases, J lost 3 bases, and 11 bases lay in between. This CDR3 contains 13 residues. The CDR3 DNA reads TGCAGCGTTGCTAGGGACCAGACAGATACGCAGTATTTT. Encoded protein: CSVARDQTDTQYF.

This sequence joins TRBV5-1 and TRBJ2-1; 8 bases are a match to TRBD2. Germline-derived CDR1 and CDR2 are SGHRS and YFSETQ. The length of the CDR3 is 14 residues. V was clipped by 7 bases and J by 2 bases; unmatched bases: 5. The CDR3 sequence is CASSRGATYNEQFF. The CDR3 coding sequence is TGCGCCAGCTCGCGGGGGGCCACCTACAATGAGCAGTTCTTC.

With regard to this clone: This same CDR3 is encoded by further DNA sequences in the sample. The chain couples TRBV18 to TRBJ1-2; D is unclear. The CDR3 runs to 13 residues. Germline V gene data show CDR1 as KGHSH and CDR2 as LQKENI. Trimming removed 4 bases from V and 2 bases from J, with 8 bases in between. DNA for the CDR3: TGTGCCAGCTCACAAACAGAGAACTATGGCTACACCTTC. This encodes CASSQTENYGYTF.

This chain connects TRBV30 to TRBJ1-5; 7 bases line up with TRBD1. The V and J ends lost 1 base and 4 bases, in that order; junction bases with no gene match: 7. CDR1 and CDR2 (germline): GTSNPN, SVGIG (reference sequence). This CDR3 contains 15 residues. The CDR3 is CAWSGRDRGNQPQHF. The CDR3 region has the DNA TGTGCCTGGAGTGGGCGGGACAGAGGGAATCAGCCCCAGCATTTT.

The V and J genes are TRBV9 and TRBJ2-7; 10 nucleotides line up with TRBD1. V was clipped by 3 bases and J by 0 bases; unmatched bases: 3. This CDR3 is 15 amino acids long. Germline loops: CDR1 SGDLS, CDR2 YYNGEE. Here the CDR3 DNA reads TGTGCCAGCAGCGCCGGGACAGGGGACTCCTACGAGCAGTACTTC. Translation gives CASSAGTGDSYEQYF.

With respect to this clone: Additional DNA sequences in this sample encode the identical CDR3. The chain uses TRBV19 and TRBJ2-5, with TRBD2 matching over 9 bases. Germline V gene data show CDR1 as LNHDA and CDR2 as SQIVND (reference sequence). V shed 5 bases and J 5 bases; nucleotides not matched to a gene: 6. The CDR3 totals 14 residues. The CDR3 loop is CASSPGLAGETQYF. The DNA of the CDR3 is TGTGCCAGTAGTCCGGGACTAGCTGGGGAGACCCAGTACTTC. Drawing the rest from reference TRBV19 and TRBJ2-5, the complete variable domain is DGGITQSPKYLFRKEGQNVTLSCEQNLNHDAMYWYRQDPGQGLRLIYYSQIVNDFQKGDIAEGYSVSREKKESFPLTVTSAQKNPTAFYLCASSPGLAGETQYFGPGTRLLVL.

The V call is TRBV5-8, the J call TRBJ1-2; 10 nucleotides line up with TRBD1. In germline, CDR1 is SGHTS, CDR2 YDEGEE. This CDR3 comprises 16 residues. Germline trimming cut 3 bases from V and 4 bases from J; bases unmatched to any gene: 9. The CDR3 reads CASSYLTGGEPYGYTF. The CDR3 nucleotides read TGTGCCAGCAGCTACTTGACAGGGGGCGAGCCCTATGGCTACACCTTC.

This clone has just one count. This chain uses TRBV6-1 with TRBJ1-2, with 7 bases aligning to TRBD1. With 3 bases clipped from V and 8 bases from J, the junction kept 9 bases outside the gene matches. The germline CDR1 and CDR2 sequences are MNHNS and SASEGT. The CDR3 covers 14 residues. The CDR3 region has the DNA TGTGCCAGCAGTGATGGGACAGTACCCCGGGGCTACACCTTC. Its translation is CASSDGTVPRGYTF.

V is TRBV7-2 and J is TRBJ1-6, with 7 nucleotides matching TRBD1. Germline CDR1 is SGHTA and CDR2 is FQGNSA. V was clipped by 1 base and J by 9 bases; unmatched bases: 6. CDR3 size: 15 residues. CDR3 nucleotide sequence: TGTGCCAGCAGCTTAGACGGCAGGGGGGTTTCACCCCTCCACTTT. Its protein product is CASSLDGRGVSPLHF.

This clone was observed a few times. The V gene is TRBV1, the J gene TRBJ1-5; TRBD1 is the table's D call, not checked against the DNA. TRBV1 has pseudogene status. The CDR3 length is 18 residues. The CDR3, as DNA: TGCACCAGCAGCCAACGCACAGGGGACAGGCCTCAGGATCAGCCCCAGCATTTT. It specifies CTSSQRTGDRPQDQPQHF.

This CDR3 is CASGILAGGSKNIQYF. The CDR3 bases are TGTGCCAGCGGCATACTAGCGGGGGGTTCCAAAAACATTCAGTACTTC. This chain links TRBV2 with TRBJ2-4; 12 bases are shared with TRBD2. The CDR3 contains 16 residues. CDR1 SNHLY and CDR2 FYNNEI come from the germline V gene. Trimming at V came to 8 bases and at J to 2 bases, leaving 7 bases not matched to a gene.

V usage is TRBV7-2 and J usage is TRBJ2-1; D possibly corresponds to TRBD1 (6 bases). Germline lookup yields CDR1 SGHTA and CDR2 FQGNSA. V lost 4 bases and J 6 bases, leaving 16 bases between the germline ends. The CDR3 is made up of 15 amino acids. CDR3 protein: CASSSSWGRINEQFF. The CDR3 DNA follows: TGTGCCAGCAGCTCCTCGTGGGGGCGGATCAATGAGCAGTTCTTC.

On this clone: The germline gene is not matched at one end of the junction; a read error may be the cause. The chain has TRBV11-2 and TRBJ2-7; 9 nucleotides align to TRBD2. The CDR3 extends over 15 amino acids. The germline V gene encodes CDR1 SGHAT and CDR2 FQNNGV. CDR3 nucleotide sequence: TGTGCCAGCAGTTTAGGGGAGATAGCGGGAGACGAGCAGTACTTC. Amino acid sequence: CASSLGEIAGDEQYF. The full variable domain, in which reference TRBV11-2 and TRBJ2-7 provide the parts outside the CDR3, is EAGVAQSPRYKIIEKRQSVAFWCNPISGHATLYWYQQILGQGPKLLIQFQNNGVVDDSQLPKDRFSAERLKGVDSTLKIQPAKLEDSAVYLCASSLGEIAGDEQYFGPGTRLTVT.

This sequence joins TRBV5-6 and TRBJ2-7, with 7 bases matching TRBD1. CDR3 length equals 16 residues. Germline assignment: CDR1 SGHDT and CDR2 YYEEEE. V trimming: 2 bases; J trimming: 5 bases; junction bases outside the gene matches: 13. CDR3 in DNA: TGTGCCAGCAGCTTCAATAGGGGGCGGATTGGGCACGAGCAGTACTTC. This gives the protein CASSFNRGRIGHEQYF.